This T cell receptor beta chain was identified in a study of long-term antiretroviral therapy in people with HIV. This was the immunoSEQ v3.0 assay at survey level. Sequenced by immunoSEQ multiplex PCR; TCRdb stores in-frame clones only, minus some. The sample gives fewer than 25,000 clones, around 90% of which show up once; about 3.7% is in the top ten. Trimming took off 3 bases at V and 7 bases at J, with 13 bases between the two ends. Germline-derived CDR1 and CDR2 are LNHDA and SQIVND (reference sequence). The CDR3 sequence is 14 residues long. This chain joins TRBV19 and TRBJ2-4, with D possibly matching TRBD2 (6 bases). This specimen was unsorted PBMCs, taken 2.3 years after starting antiretroviral therapy. The clonotype originates from a man between 60 and 75 years old with HIV. The CDR3 loop reads CASSIGGRVNIQYF. DNA of the CDR3: TGTGCCAGTAGTATCGGAGGGAGAGTTAACATTCAGTACTTC.